Listed here is a single T cell receptor (beta chain). The target antigen is unknown. The sample comes from a study of T cell responses to AZD1222 COVID-19 vaccine. Study information: Pooling of second doses given at about 4 or about 12 weeks was done.

TCRdb keeps only in-frame clones here, not all; method: immunoSEQ multiplex PCR. The sample records more than 140,000 clones, 89% being singletons. Study-wide results and caveats: Donors in the cohort were predominantly white British and more often female, and clonal diversity was possibly underestimated.

The sequence derives from an adult in good health. The sequencing here drew on peripheral blood, taken on day 0 of AZD1222 vaccination.

The CDR3 reads CASSPRTSGVFSSYNEQFF. Written as DNA, the CDR3 is TGTGCCAGCTCACCACGGACTAGCGGGGTGTTCAGCTCCTACAATGAGCAGTTCTTC. The V call is TRBV18, the J call TRBJ2-1; TRBD2 matches 12 bases. Trimming removed 1 base from V and 0 bases from J; junction bases left unmatched: 7. The CDR3 is 19 residues long. Germline CDR1 KGHSH, CDR2 LQKENI. Combining the CDR3 with reference TRBV18 and TRBJ2-1 gives the whole variable domain NAGVMQNPRHLVRRRGQEARLRCSPMKGHSHVYWYRQLPEEGLKFMVYLQKENIIDESGMPKERFSAEFPKEGPSILRIQQVVRGDSAAYFCASSPRTSGVFSSYNEQFFGPGTRLTVL.